This TCR beta chain was recorded in a study of cytomegalovirus exposure and HLA in healthy donors. Study conclusions and caveats: Follow-up analysis seemed to connect common viral pathogens with several of the most significant clusters identified. In a later analysis, across HLA loci, associated TCR counts were highest for DRB1, lowest for HLA-C. In a later analysis, TCR beta V- and J-gene trimming showed a link to a missense DCLRE1C variant.

Note on this clone: Its antigen remains unknown.

A multiplex PCR was run with 60 Vbeta primers and 13 Jbeta primers. The data were produced by immunoSEQ multiplex PCR, yet TCRdb's version contains in-frame clones alone and is incomplete. The sample has about 78,000 clones; approximately 84% are singletons. This CDR3 region has 16 residues. V lost 3 bases, J lost 5 bases, and 9 bases stayed unmatched. Per the germline V gene, CDR1 is WSHSY and CDR2 is SAAADI. The V call is TRBV10-2, the J call TRBJ2-3, with TRBD2 identical over 9 bases. The TCR comes from a woman between 50 and 59 years old in good health and CMV-seronegative. Sequencing was carried out using PBMCs. CDR3 nucleotide sequence: TGCGCCAGCAGTGAAGGCGGGAGGGGGGCTCAAGATACGCAGTATTTT. Amino acid sequence: CASSEGGRGAQDTQYF.